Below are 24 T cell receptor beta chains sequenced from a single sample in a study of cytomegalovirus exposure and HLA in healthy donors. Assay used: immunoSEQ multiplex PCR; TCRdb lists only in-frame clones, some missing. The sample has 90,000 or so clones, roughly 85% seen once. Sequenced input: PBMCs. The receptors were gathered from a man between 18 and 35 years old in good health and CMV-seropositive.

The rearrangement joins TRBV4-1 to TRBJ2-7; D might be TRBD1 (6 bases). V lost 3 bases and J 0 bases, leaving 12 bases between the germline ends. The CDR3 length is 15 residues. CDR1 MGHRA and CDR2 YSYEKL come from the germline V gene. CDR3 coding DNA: TGCGCCAGCAGCCATACCGGGACACACTCCTACGAGCAGTACTTC. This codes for CASSHTGTHSYEQYF.

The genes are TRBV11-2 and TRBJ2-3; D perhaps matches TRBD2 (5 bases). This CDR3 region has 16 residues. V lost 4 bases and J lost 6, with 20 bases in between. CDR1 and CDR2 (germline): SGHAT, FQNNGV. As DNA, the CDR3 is TGTGCCAGCAGCTACTCTGGATTGCCGGGCGGGGATACGCAGTATTTT. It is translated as CASSYSGLPGGDTQYF.

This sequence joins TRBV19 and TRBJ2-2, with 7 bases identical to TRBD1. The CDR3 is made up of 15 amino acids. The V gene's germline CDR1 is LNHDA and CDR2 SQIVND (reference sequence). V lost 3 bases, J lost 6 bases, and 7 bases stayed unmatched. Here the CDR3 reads CASSIGTEWAGELFF. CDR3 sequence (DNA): TGTGCCAGTAGTATCGGGACAGAGTGGGCCGGGGAGCTGTTTTTT.

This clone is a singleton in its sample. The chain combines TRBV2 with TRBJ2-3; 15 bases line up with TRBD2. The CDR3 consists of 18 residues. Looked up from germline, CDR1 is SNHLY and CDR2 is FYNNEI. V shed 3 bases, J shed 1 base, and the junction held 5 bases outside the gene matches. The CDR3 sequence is CASSDRTSGRGGTDTQYF. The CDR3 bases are TGTGCCAGCAGTGACCGGACTAGCGGGAGGGGGGGCACAGATACGCAGTATTTT.

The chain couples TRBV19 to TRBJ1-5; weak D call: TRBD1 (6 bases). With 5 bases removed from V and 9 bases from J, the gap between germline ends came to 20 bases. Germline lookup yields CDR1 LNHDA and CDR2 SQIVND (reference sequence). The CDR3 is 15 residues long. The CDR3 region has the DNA TGTGCCAGTAGTCCTCAACTACAGGGAACTATGCCCCAGCATTTT. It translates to CASSPQLQGTMPQHF. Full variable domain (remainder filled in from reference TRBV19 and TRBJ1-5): DGGITQSPKYLFRKEGQNVTLSCEQNLNHDAMYWYRQDPGQGLRLIYYSQIVNDFQKGDIAEGYSVSREKKESFPLTVTSAQKNPTAFYLCASSPQLQGTMPQHFGDGTRLSIL.

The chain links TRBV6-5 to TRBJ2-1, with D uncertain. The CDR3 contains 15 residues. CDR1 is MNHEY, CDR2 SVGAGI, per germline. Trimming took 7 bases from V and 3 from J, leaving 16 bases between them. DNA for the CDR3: TGTGCCAGCAATCTCGGCGGAGCTAGCTACAATGAGCAGTTCTTC. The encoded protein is CASNLGGASYNEQFF.

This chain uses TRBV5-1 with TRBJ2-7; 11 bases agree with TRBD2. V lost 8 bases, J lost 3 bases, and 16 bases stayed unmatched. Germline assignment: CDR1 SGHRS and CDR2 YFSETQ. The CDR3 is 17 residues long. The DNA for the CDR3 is TGCGCCAGACCAACCAGTCTTAGCGGGAGGGCCGTCTACGAGCAGTACTTC. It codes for CARPTSLSGRAVYEQYF.

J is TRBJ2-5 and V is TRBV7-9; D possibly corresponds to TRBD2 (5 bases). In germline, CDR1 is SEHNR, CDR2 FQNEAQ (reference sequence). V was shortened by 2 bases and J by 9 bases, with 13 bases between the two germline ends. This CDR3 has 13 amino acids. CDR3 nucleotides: TGTGCCAGCAGCTTATTGCCCAAGGACTCCCAGTACTTC. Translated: CASSLLPKDSQYF.

CDR3 in DNA: TGTGCCAGCAGCCCGCAGCTTCTTGATGGAGCTGAAGCTTTCTTT. Its translation: CASSPQLLDGAEAFF. The chain combines TRBV5-4 with TRBJ1-1; D unclear. Trimming stripped 4 bases from V and 6 bases from J, with 19 bases between. This CDR3 contains 15 residues. Looked up from germline, CDR1 is SGHNT and CDR2 is YYREEE (reference sequence).

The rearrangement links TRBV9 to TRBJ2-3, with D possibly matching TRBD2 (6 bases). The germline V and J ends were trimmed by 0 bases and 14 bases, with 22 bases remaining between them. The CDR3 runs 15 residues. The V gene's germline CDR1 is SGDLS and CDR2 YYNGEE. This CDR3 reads CASSVASAGLPVLYF. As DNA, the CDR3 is TGTGCCAGCAGCGTAGCTAGTGCGGGGCTCCCAGTCTTGTATTTT.

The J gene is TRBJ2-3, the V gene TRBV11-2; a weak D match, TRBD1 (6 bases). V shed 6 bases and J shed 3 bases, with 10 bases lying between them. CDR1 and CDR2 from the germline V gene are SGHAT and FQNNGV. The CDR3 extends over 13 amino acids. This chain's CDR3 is CASSYQGTDTQYF. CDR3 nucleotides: TGTGCCAGCAGTTATCAGGGGACAGATACGCAGTATTTT.

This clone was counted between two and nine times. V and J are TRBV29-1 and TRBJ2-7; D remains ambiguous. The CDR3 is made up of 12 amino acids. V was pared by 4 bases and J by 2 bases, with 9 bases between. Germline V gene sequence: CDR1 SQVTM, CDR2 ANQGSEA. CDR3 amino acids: CSVGWQTYEQYF. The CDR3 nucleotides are TGCAGCGTTGGTTGGCAGACCTACGAGCAGTACTTC.

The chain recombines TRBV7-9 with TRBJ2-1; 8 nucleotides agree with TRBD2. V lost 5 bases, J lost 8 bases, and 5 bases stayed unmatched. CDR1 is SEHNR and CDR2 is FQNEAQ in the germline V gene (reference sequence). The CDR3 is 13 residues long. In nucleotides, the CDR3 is TGTGCCAGCAGCCGGACTAGCATCGATGAGCAGTTCTTC. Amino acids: CASSRTSIDEQFF.

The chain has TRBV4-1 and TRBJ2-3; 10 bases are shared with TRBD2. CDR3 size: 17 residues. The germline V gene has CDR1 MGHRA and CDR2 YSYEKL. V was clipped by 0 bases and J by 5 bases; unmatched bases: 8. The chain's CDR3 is CASSQDSLAGVRDTQYF. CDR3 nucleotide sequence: TGCGCCAGCAGCCAAGATTCCCTAGCGGGAGTACGAGATACGCAGTATTTT.

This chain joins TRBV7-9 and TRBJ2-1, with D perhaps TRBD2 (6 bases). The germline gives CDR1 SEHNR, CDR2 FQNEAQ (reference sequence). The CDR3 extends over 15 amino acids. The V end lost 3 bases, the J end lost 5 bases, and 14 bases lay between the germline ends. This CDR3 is CASSFLGGRDNEQFF. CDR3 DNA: TGTGCCAGCAGCTTTTTGGGGGGTCGGGACAATGAGCAGTTCTTC. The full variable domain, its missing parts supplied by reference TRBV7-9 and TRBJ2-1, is DTGVSQNPRHKITKRGQNVTFRCDPISEHNRLYWYRQTLGQGPEFLTYFQNEAQLEKSRLLSDRFSAERPKGSFSTLEIQRTEQGDSAMYLCASSFLGGRDNEQFFGPGTRLTVL.

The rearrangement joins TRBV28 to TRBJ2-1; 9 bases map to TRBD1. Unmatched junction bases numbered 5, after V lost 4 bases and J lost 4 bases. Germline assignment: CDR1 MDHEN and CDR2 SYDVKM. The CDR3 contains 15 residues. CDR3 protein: CASSSTGTGYNEQFF. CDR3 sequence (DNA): TGTGCCAGCAGTTCCACCGGGACAGGGTACAATGAGCAGTTCTTC.

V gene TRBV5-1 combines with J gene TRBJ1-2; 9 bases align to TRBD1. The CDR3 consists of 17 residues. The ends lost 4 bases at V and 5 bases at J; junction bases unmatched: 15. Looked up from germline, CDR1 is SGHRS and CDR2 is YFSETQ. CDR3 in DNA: TGCGCCAGCAGCGAACGGGACAGGGCCCCCTTGGCTTATGGCTACACCTTC. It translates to CASSERDRAPLAYGYTF. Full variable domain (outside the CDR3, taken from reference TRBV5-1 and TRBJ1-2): KAGVTQTPRYLIKTRGQQVTLSCSPISGHRSVSWYQQTPGQGLQFLFEYFSETQRNKGNFPGRFSGRQFSNSRSEMNVSTLELGDSALYLCASSERDRAPLAYGYTFGSGTRLTVV.

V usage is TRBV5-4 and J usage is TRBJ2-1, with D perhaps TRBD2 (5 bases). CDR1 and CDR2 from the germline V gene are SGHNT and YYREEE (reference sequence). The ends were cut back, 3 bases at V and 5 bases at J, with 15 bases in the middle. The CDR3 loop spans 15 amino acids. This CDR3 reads CASSYAAAMNNEQFF. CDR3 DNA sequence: TGTGCCAGCAGCTATGCAGCGGCCATGAACAATGAGCAGTTCTTC.

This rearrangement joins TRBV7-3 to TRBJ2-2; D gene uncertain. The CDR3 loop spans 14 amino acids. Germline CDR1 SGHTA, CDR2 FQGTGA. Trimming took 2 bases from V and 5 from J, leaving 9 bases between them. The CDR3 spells CASSLDFATGELFF. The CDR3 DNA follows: TGTGCCAGCAGCTTAGACTTCGCGACCGGGGAGCTGTTTTTT.

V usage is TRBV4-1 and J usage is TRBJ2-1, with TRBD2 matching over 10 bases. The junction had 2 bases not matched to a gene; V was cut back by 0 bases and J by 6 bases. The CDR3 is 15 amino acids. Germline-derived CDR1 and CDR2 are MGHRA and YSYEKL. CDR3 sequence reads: CASSQDPSGSNEQFF. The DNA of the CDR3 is TGCGCCAGCAGCCAAGATCCTAGCGGGAGCAATGAGCAGTTCTTC.

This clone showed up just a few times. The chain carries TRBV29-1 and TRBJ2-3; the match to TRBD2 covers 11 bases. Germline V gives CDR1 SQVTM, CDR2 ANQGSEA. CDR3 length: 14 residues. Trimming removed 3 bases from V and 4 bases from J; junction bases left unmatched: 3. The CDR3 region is CSVDLAGGPDTQYF. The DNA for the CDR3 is TGCAGCGTTGATTTAGCGGGAGGGCCAGATACGCAGTATTTT.

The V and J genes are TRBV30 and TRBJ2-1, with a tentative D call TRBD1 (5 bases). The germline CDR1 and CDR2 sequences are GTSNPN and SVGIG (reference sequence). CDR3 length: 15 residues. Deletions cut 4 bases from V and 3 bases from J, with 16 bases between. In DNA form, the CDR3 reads TGTGCCTGGACTCAGGGCACCCACGACTACAATGAGCAGTTCTTC. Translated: CAWTQGTHDYNEQFF.

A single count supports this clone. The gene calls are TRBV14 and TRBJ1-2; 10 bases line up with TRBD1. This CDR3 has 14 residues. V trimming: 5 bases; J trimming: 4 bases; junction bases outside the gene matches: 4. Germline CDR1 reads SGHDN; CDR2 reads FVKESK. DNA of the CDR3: TGTGCCAGCAGCGAGACAGGGGGCAGCTATGGCTACACCTTC. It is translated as CASSETGGSYGYTF.

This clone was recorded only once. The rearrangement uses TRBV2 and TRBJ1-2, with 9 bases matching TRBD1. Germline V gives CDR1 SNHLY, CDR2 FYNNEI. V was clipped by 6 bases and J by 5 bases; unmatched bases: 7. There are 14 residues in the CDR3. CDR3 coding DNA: TGTGCCAGCAGCACCACAGGGGGCTGGTATGGCTACACCTTC. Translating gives CASSTTGGWYGYTF.